This T cell receptor beta chain was identified during a study of Tregs in tolerant kidney transplant recipients (dated by TCRdb to about 2019). About the full investigation: The transplants used related donors along with nonmyeloablative bone marrow transplantation, and in the human trials mixed chimerism was transient. TCRbeta sequencing was used in the study to identify donor-specific regulatory T cells before combined kidney and bone marrow transplantation, and the identified cells were then tracked after transplant.

The sample's time point label, decoded: blood sample drawn before combined kidney and bone marrow transplant. Thawed PBMCs were FACS-sorted into unstimulated Tregs (CD4+CD25+CD127-), CD4+ non-Tregs (CD4+CD25-), CD4 cells and CD8 cells. 4 combined kidney and bone marrow transplant recipients from the ITN036ST trial were included as patients, and samples were available only from these trial subjects. Healthy control blood was processed to PBMCs by Ficoll density gradient and cryopreserved, and patient PBMCs were collected before and after transplant. Study-wide conclusions, independent of this receptor: Biological reproducibility was not directly assessed, although technical replication error appeared to be minimal. The most biologically relevant and donor-specific TCRbeta repertoire appeared to be identified by expanding Tregs with activated donor B cells. Because only a small number of patients were included, the study had limitations, and the results will need to be validated in larger populations as well as under other immunosuppression protocols. In tolerant patients, the expansion of donor-specific Tregs was greater than global Treg expansion, suggesting that the expansion was antigen-driven rather than nonspecific. PCR primers changed over time for some patients, so nucleotide-level comparison across those patients' samples was not possible.

From the germline V gene (reference sequence), CDR1 is LNHDA and CDR2 is SQIVND. Reading from cysteine to phenylalanine, the CDR3 counts 13 amino acids. The entry retains the CDR3 DNA only, 39 bases that are in frame from base 1. V sheds 4 bases and J sheds 10 bases, leaving 16 bases between their ends. For TCRbeta CDR3 sequencing, genomic DNA from the sorted cells was extracted using the QIAGEN DNeasy Blood and Tissue Kit. High-throughput TCRbeta CDR3 sequencing, which included PCR amplification with bias correction and internal controls, was done commercially through immunoSEQ. The study's processing was this. Unique productive TCRbeta sequences were defined by CDR3 nucleotide sequence where primers matched, and otherwise by CDR3 amino acid sequence together with Vbeta and Jbeta genes. To correct sorting error, sequences shared between sorted populations at a frequency ratio of 2:1 or less were removed; the rest were assigned to the higher population. Donor-reactive sequences were defined as at least 5-fold expanded in CFSE-low cells versus unstimulated cells, with frequency of at least 0.01% in CFSE-low cells. Jensen-Shannon divergence, calculated on the top 100 TCRbeta sequences ranked by frequency, was used to quantify repertoire divergence. When a sample had multiple sequencing runs, each run was corrected for sorting error separately and the runs were then pooled. TCRdb carries this immuneACCESS record with in-frame sequences only. Its versions omit some clonotypes, under half of them owing to an unresolved V gene in the studies checked, with the rest unexplained. V, J and clone size were drawn from that table, and D and trimming were deduced from the DNA. In this sample the table shows about 73,000 clones, roughly 98% of which occur a single time. Around 0.51% of the sample comes from the top ten.

On this clone itself: Its target antigen remains unknown. The input lacks base qualities; no much larger clone sits a single base away.

The sequence links TRBV19 to TRBJ1-1; a weak D assignment points to TRBD1 (5 bases agree). The source of this sequence is a human donor who received a combined kidney and bone marrow transplant. The sequences come from CD4+ T cells from blood, collected before the transplant. The bases are TGTGCCAGTAGTACCCAGCAGGGTTCAGGAGCTTTCTTT. Its product reads: CASSTQQGSGAFF.